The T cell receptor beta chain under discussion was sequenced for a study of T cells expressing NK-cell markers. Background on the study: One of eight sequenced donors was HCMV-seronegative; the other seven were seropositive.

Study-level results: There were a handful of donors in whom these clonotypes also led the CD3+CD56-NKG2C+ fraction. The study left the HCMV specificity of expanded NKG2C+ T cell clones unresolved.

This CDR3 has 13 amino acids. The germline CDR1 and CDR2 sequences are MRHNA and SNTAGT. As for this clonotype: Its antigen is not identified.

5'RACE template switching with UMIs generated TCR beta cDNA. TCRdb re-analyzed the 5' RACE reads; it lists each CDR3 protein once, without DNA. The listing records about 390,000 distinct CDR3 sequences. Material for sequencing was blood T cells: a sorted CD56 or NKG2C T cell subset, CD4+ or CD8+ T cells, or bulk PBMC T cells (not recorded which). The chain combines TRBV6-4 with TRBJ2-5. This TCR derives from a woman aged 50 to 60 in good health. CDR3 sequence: CASSRTTLETQYF.